The 26 T cell receptor beta chains reported below all come from one sample, sequenced in a study of cytomegalovirus exposure and HLA in healthy donors. The primer mix had 60 Vbeta and 13 Jbeta primers. This table comes from immunoSEQ multiplex PCR, and its TCRdb copy is limited to in-frame clones, with some not included. The data show about 200,000 clones, approximately 88% seen once. Material for sequencing was PBMCs. Receptor source: a boy between 2 and 10 years old in good health and CMV-seronegative.

This sequence joins TRBV21-1 and TRBJ2-1; the table's D call TRBD2 went unverified against the DNA. TRBV21-1 represents a pseudogene. The CDR3 extends over 15 amino acids. The CDR3 protein is CASFAKEGKYNEQFF. The CDR3 DNA is TGTGCCAGCTTCGCAAAGGAGGGGAAGTACAATGAGCAGTTCTTC.

The chain carries TRBV7-9 and TRBJ1-4; D remains unclear. CDR3 size: 14 residues. Germline CDR1 reads SEHNR; CDR2 reads FQNEAQ (reference sequence). Trimming cost V 1 base and J 6 bases, with 9 bases left between them. Here the CDR3 DNA reads TGTGCCAGCAGCTTAGGGACTGACGATGAAAAACTGTTTTTT. It is translated as CASSLGTDDEKLFF.

This clone was counted only a few times. The chain has TRBV2 and TRBJ2-3; D is ambiguous. V lost 5 bases, J lost 4 bases, and 7 bases lay in between. Germline loops: CDR1 SNHLY, CDR2 FYNNEI. The length of the CDR3 is 12 residues. DNA for the CDR3: TGTGCCAGCAGTCCACAATCAGATACGCAGTATTTT. Translation: CASSPQSDTQYF.

This clone was counted between two and nine times. The CDR3 nucleotides are TGTGCCAGCAGCTTAGTCCCGGGGAGGATTGGCAATCAGCCCCAGCATTTT. The encoded protein is CASSLVPGRIGNQPQHF. The rearrangement links TRBV7-2 to TRBJ1-5; D gene uncertain. V was pared by 1 base and J by 2 bases, with 15 bases between. Germline CDR1 SGHTA, CDR2 FQGNSA. CDR3 length: 17 amino acids.

The rearrangement links TRBV27 to TRBJ1-2, with TRBD1 identical over 12 bases. There are 18 residues in the CDR3. V lost 6 bases and J lost 2; bases outside the gene matches: 13. CDR1 is MNHEY and CDR2 is SMNVEV in the germline V gene (reference sequence). The CDR3: CASSTGLGQGARNYGYTF. The CDR3 DNA sequence: TGTGCCAGCAGCACCGGACTGGGACAGGGGGCGAGAAACTATGGCTACACCTTC.

In this sample, this clone turned up once. The chain joins TRBV9 to TRBJ1-6; 10 bases are shared with TRBD1. This CDR3 has 15 residues. Germline V CDR1 and CDR2: SGDLS, YYNGEE. V lost 0 bases to trimming and J lost 8 bases; unmatched junction nucleotides: 2. The CDR3 bases are TGTGCCAGCAGCGTAGCCGGGACAGGGGATTCACCCCTCCACTTT. Its translation: CASSVAGTGDSPLHF. Combining the CDR3 with reference TRBV9 and TRBJ1-6 gives the whole variable domain DSGVTQTPKHLITATGQRVTLRCSPRSGDLSVYWYQQSLDQGLQFLIQYYNGEERAKGNILERFSAQQFPDLHSELNLSSLELGDSALYFCASSVAGTGDSPLHFGNGTRLTVT.

This clone was found a few times. The CDR3 DNA sequence: TGCGCCAGCAGCTGGACAGGGAAAACTGAAGCTTTCTTT. This translates into CASSWTGKTEAFF. The chain has TRBV5-1 and TRBJ1-1, with 8 bases that match TRBD1. Per the germline V gene, CDR1 is SGHRS and CDR2 is YFSETQ. The CDR3 consists of 13 residues. J gave up 5 bases and V 3 bases, and 3 bases lay outside the gene matches.

This clone came up a few times. This chain uses TRBV6-1 with TRBJ2-2; D not resolved. The germline V gene encodes CDR1 MNHNS and CDR2 SASEGT. The ends were cut back, 2 bases at V and 7 bases at J, with 8 bases in the middle. The CDR3 length is 13 residues. In nucleotides, the CDR3 is TGTGCCAGCAGTGAAAGTCTAGGCGGGGAGCTGTTTTTT. Residues: CASSESLGGELFF.

This chain joins TRBV11-2 and TRBJ2-3, with 14 nucleotides matching TRBD2. Germline CDR1 reads SGHAT; CDR2 reads FQNNGV. V lost 5 bases and J lost 6; bases outside the gene matches: 10. The CDR3 is 17 amino acids. The CDR3 DNA follows: TGTGCCAGCAGCGATGGACTAGCGGGGGGCCGTGAGGATACGCAGTATTTT. It translates to CASSDGLAGGREDTQYF. Using reference TRBV11-2 and TRBJ2-3 for the parts outside the CDR3, the full variable domain is EAGVAQSPRYKIIEKRQSVAFWCNPISGHATLYWYQQILGQGPKLLIQFQNNGVVDDSQLPKDRFSAERLKGVDSTLKIQPAKLEDSAVYLCASSDGLAGGREDTQYFGPGTRLTVL.

The chain carries TRBV4-2 and TRBJ1-4; 7 bases fit TRBD1. Looked up from germline, CDR1 is LGHNA and CDR2 is YNFKEQ. V trimming: 1 base; J trimming: 8 bases; junction bases outside the gene matches: 7. The CDR3 has 15 amino acids. CDR3 residues: CASSQAWAGGEKLFF. The CDR3 coding sequence is TGTGCCAGCAGCCAAGCGTGGGCAGGGGGAGAAAAACTGTTTTTT.

The chain uses TRBV2 and TRBJ2-7, with D perhaps TRBD2 (6 bases). Germline values: CDR1 SNHLY, CDR2 FYNNEI. V dropped 6 bases and J dropped 7 bases, with 16 bases sitting between them. The length of the CDR3 is 13 residues. The chain's CDR3 is CASRDWGVQEQYF. CDR3 nucleotides: TGTGCCAGCAGGGACTGGGGGGTCCAGGAGCAGTACTTC.

The rearrangement links TRBV4-2 to TRBJ2-7; the match to TRBD2 covers 8 bases. The length of the CDR3 is 16 residues. Germline-derived CDR1 and CDR2 are LGHNA and YNFKEQ. Unmatched junction bases numbered 9, after V lost 0 bases and J lost 5 bases. CDR3 sequence: CASSQESGGGPDEQYF. In DNA, the CDR3 is TGTGCCAGCAGCCAAGAATCTGGCGGGGGGCCGGACGAGCAGTACTTC.

This sequence joins TRBV9 and TRBJ2-3; D might be TRBD2 (7 bases). V was trimmed by 3 bases and J by 2 bases, leaving 10 bases between them. Per the germline V gene, CDR1 is SGDLS and CDR2 is YYNGEE. The CDR3 has 14 residues. Here the CDR3 DNA reads TGTGCCAGCAGCGCGCGGGGGCACACAGATACGCAGTATTTT. This codes for CASSARGHTDTQYF.

The rearrangement uses TRBV30 and TRBJ2-7; 7 nucleotides match TRBD1. CDR1 is GTSNPN, CDR2 SVGIG, per germline (reference sequence). The CDR3 covers 14 residues. Germline trimming cut 5 bases from V and 2 bases from J; bases unmatched to any gene: 9. The DNA for the CDR3 is TGTGCCTGGTGCTCACAGGGGCCCCCCTACGAGCAGTACTTC. It codes for CAWCSQGPPYEQYF.

The gene calls are TRBV25-1 and TRBJ2-2; TRBD2 agrees at 8 bases. The CDR3 runs to 15 residues. Per germline, CDR1 MGHDK and CDR2 SYGVNS. The trim removed 4 bases at V and 2 bases at J, leaving 3 bases unmatched. The CDR3 sequence: CASSVIAGNTGELFF. In nucleotides, the CDR3 is TGTGCCAGCAGTGTGATAGCGGGAAACACCGGGGAGCTGTTTTTT. The whole variable domain, filled in from reference TRBV25-1 and TRBJ2-2, reads EADIYQTPRYLVIGTGKKITLECSQTMGHDKMYWYQQDPGMELHLIHYSYGVNSTEKGDLSSESTVSRIRTEHFPLTLESARPSHTSQYLCASSVIAGNTGELFFGEGSRLTVL.

The rearrangement links TRBV11-2 to TRBJ2-7; 7 positions agree with TRBD1. This CDR3 has 15 amino acids. V was clipped by 1 base and J by 3 bases; unmatched bases: 6. CDR1 is SGHAT, CDR2 FQNNGV, per germline. The CDR3: CASSLAWTGDYEQYF. CDR3 in DNA: TGTGCCAGCAGCTTAGCTTGGACAGGAGACTACGAGCAGTACTTC.

The chain links TRBV6-5 to TRBJ2-1, with 7 bases that match TRBD2. Trimming removed 6 bases from V and 5 bases from J; junction bases left unmatched: 10. The germline V gene encodes CDR1 MNHEY and CDR2 SVGAGI. The CDR3 sequence is 15 residues long. CDR3 nucleotides: TGTGCCAGCAGGAAACTAGCGAGCGGCAACAATGAGCAGTTCTTC. Encoded protein: CASRKLASGNNEQFF.

The V call is TRBV4-2, the J call TRBJ1-4; D is unclear. Trimming took 6 bases from V and 2 from J, leaving 13 bases between them. Germline values: CDR1 LGHNA, CDR2 YNFKEQ. CDR3 size: 15 residues. For the CDR3, the DNA is TGTGCCAGCAGTCACTTTCTTGCTACTAATGAAAAACTGTTTTTT. This gives the protein CASSHFLATNEKLFF.

The gene calls are TRBV6-5 and TRBJ2-1, with 8 bases lining up with TRBD2. This CDR3 is built from 13 residues. Germline values: CDR1 MNHEY, CDR2 SVGAGI. The CDR3 nucleotides are TGTGCGACGCGGGAGGTCTCCTTTGGTGAGCAGTTCTTC. It yields the protein CATREVSFGEQFF.

The chain employs TRBV11-2 and TRBJ1-1; D unresolved. Germline V CDR1 and CDR2: SGHAT, FQNNGV. The CDR3 is 14 residues long. Trimming took off 1 base at V and 3 bases at J, with 9 bases between the two ends. The CDR3 DNA reads TGTGCCAGCAGCTTAGTCCTCACGGACACTGAAGCTTTCTTT. The encoded protein is CASSLVLTDTEAFF. Variable domain in full (rest from reference TRBV11-2 and TRBJ1-1): EAGVAQSPRYKIIEKRQSVAFWCNPISGHATLYWYQQILGQGPKLLIQFQNNGVVDDSQLPKDRFSAERLKGVDSTLKIQPAKLEDSAVYLCASSLVLTDTEAFFGQGTRLTVV.

This chain connects TRBV27 to TRBJ2-7, with D perhaps TRBD2 (5 bases). The CDR3 is made up of 15 amino acids. Germline V gene lookup returns CDR1 MNHEY and CDR2 SMNVEV (reference sequence). Trimming cost V 5 bases and J 5 bases, with 19 bases left between them. The CDR3, as DNA: TGTGCCAGCAGTCACAGACGGGGATTCGAGAACGAGCAGTACTTC. It yields the protein CASSHRRGFENEQYF.

V is TRBV30 and J is TRBJ2-5, with no clear D. The J call may not be correct, given that the DNA end is closer to TRBJ2-7. CDR1 GTSNPN and CDR2 SVGIG come from the germline V gene (reference sequence). This CDR3 contains 11 residues. The CDR3 DNA is TGTGCCTGGAGTGTAACTTACGAGCAGTACTTC. Residues: CAWSVTYEQYF.

The genes are TRBV5-6 and TRBJ2-7; perhaps TRBD1 as D (6 bases). The CDR3 runs to 12 residues. V shed 5 bases and J shed 7 bases, with 13 bases lying between them. Germline CDR1 reads SGHDT; CDR2 reads YYEEEE. The CDR3 coding sequence is TGTGCCAGCAGACAGGGTTTAAGGGAGCAGTACTTC. Translated: CASRQGLREQYF.

The rearrangement uses TRBV7-8 and TRBJ2-3; 7 bases align to TRBD1. The junction had 7 bases not matched to a gene; V was cut back by 1 base and J by 3 bases. The CDR3 sequence is 16 residues long. The germline gives CDR1 SGHVS, CDR2 FQNEAQ. The CDR3 bases are TGTGCCAGCAGCTTAGGTCCCGGGACAGTAACAGATACGCAGTATTTT. It specifies CASSLGPGTVTDTQYF. Combining the CDR3 with reference TRBV7-8 and TRBJ2-3 gives the whole variable domain GAGVSQSPRYKVAKRGQDVALRCDPISGHVSLFWYQQALGQGPEFLTYFQNEAQLDKSGLPSDRFFAERPEGSVSTLKIQRTQQEDSAVYLCASSLGPGTVTDTQYFGPGTRLTVL.

The chain combines TRBV4-2 with TRBJ2-1, with 12 bases lining up with TRBD2. Looked up from germline, CDR1 is LGHNA and CDR2 is YNFKEQ. The CDR3 has 17 residues. V dropped 3 bases and J dropped 5; count of bases not matched to a gene: 8. CDR3 coding DNA: TGTGCCAGCAGCCACCTTTCGACTAGCGGGAGCGACAATGAGCAGTTCTTC. Protein: CASSHLSTSGSDNEQFF.

This clone has a handful of counts. The genes are TRBV5-5 and TRBJ2-7; tentative D call: TRBD1 (5 bases). V shed 3 bases and J shed 3 bases, with 16 bases lying between them. Germline CDR1 SGHKS, CDR2 YYEKEE (reference sequence). The CDR3 is 15 amino acids. CDR3 DNA: TGTGCCAGCAGCTCGGTTGGGGCTTGGGGCTACGAGCAGTACTTC. This codes for CASSSVGAWGYEQYF.